This T cell receptor beta chain originates from a study of glioma-infiltrating T cells. Trimming took 0 bases from V and 2 from J, leaving 8 bases between them. CDR1 is SGHDN and CDR2 is FVKESK in the germline V gene. The CDR3 runs to 14 residues. In its sample, this clonotype was seen a few times. The iRepertoire nested amplicon-rescue multiplex PCR amplified TCR alpha and beta CDR3s from RNA. For one-step reverse transcription and amplification, about 90-400 ng of tissue mRNA or PBMC total RNA was used. TCRdb independently ran MiXCR on the multiplex PCR reads; one entry per CDR3 protein. This table has 150,000 to 200,000 distinct CDR3 sequences, around 40% appearing once.

The rearrangement uses TRBV14 and TRBJ2-7, with no clear D. The receptor was isolated from a human donor with low-grade glioma or glioblastoma, undergoing nonglioma brain surgery, or in good health (not recorded which). Input material: glioma tissue, nonneoplastic brain tissue, or PBMCs (not recorded which). The CDR3 sequence is CASSQDLAAYEQYF. In DNA form, the CDR3 reads TGTGCCAGCAGCCAAGATCTGGCGGCCTACGAGCAGTACTTC.